Listed here are 8 T cell receptor beta chains from one sample, sequenced in a study of control samples from healthy donors and cancer patients. This table comes from immunoSEQ multiplex PCR, and its TCRdb copy is limited to in-frame clones, with some not included. The top ten hold about half of the sample, which has about 42,000 clones, 75% to 90% seen once. Material: blood. These receptors all come from a man aged 60 to 75 in good health.

The chain combines TRBV28 with TRBJ2-2, with 7 nucleotides matching TRBD2. The germline V gene encodes CDR1 MDHEN and CDR2 SYDVKM. V dropped 7 bases and J dropped 4; count of bases not matched to a gene: 15. The CDR3 covers 17 residues. In DNA form, the CDR3 reads TGTGCCAGCACTTCCTTTTCCAAGACTAGCTTCACCGGGGAGCTGTTTTTT. Its translation is CASTSFSKTSFTGELFF. The variable domain in full, completed from reference TRBV28 and TRBJ2-2, reads DVKVTQSSRYLVKRTGEKVFLECVQDMDHENMFWYRQDPGLGLRLIYFSYDVKMKEKGDIPEGYSVSREKKERFSLILESASTNQTSMYLCASTSFSKTSFTGELFFGEGSRLTVL.

This clone was observed many times. The gene calls are TRBV7-8 and TRBJ2-7; D remains unclear. V was cut by 3 bases and J by 3 bases, with 9 bases left in between. This CDR3 region has 13 residues. Germline V gene sequence: CDR1 SGHVS, CDR2 FQNEAQ. In nucleotides, the CDR3 is TGTGCCAGCAGCTTTGAGAGAGGCTACGAGCAGTACTTC. Protein sequence: CASSFERGYEQYF.

The chain combines TRBV5-1 with TRBJ2-2; 13 bases match TRBD2. In germline, CDR1 is SGHRS, CDR2 YFSETQ. This CDR3 has 17 residues. The ends lost 7 bases at V and 0 bases at J; junction bases unmatched: 6. The CDR3 DNA follows: TGCGCCAGCCAATGGACTAGCGGGAGCCCGAACACCGGGGAGCTGTTTTTT. The encoded protein is CASQWTSGSPNTGELFF.

The chain carries TRBV3-1 (or the pseudogene TRBV3-2) and TRBJ1-3; D possibly corresponds to TRBD1 (5 bases). The germline V gene encodes CDR1 LGHDT and CDR2 YNNKEL (reference sequence). V was cut by 3 bases and J by 4 bases, with 10 bases left in between. CDR3 length: 14 amino acids. The CDR3 sequence is CASSQGRVGNTIYF. CDR3 nucleotides: TGTGCCAGCAGCCAGGGGCGAGTAGGAAACACCATATATTTT.

V usage is TRBV6-6 and J usage is TRBJ1-4; no reliable D call. Trimming cost V 2 bases and J 3 bases, with 10 bases left between them. This CDR3 is 15 amino acids long. Per germline, CDR1 MNHNY and CDR2 SVGAGI (reference sequence). Written as DNA, the CDR3 is TGTGCCAGCAGTTACGTGGGGTCATCTAATGAAAAACTGTTTTTT. Amino acid sequence: CASSYVGSSNEKLFF.

This chain links TRBV4-3 with TRBJ1-4; D remains unclear. Between the trimmed V and J ends, which lost 1 base and 0 bases, there was a span of 6 bases. The CDR3 is 15 residues long. Germline V gives CDR1 LGHNA, CDR2 YSLEER. The CDR3 DNA reads as TGCGCCAGCAGCCAAGTGTTAGCAACTAATGAAAAACTGTTTTTT. The encoded protein is CASSQVLATNEKLFF.

The J gene is TRBJ1-5, the V gene TRBV6-1, with TRBD1 as a possible D gene (5 bases). The germline CDR1 and CDR2 sequences are MNHNS and SASEGT. This CDR3 has 16 residues. The V gene lost 0 bases and the J gene lost 4 bases, with 13 bases spanning the gap. The CDR3 sequence: CASSEARGSINQPQHF. The CDR3 coding sequence is TGTGCCAGCAGTGAAGCGCGGGGGAGCATTAATCAGCCCCAGCATTTT.

The chain employs TRBV29-1 and TRBJ2-5, with 8 bases fitting TRBD2. This CDR3 spans 15 amino acids. Germline CDR1 SQVTM, CDR2 ANQGSEA. V gave up 4 bases and J gave up 4 bases; unmatched junction bases: 11. The CDR3 loop reads CSVGASGLAGETQYF. The CDR3 DNA follows: TGCAGCGTTGGGGCAAGTGGGCTAGCGGGAGAGACCCAGTACTTC.